This is a list of T cell receptor beta chains from one sample in a study of T cell responses to AZD1222 COVID-19 vaccine. This table comes from immunoSEQ multiplex PCR, and its TCRdb copy is limited to in-frame clones, with some not included. The repertoire holds around 100,000 clones, with roughly 88% as singletons. The sequences come from peripheral blood, collected on day 0 of AZD1222 vaccination. These receptors originate from an adult in good health. CDR3s include the opening cysteine and the closing phenylalanine or tryptophan. Fields, in order: V gene, J gene, D gene, clone size, CDR3 DNA, CDR3 protein. A D gene is named only where the DNA matches it firmly. Size is omitted from some rows. Given values are once, few, many or a class for expanded clones.

v_call: TRBV30; j_call: TRBJ2-3; d_call: TRBD2; clone_size: NA; cdr3_nt: TGTGCCTGGAGTGTACTAGGGCTAGCGGGAGGCGCGGATACGCAGTATTTT; cdr3_aa: CAWSVLGLAGGADTQYF
v_call: TRBV6-5; j_call: TRBJ2-1; d_call: TRBD2; clone_size: NA; cdr3_nt: TGTGCCAGCAGTTACGGGCGGGAGCCCACCTACAATGAGCAGTTCTTC; cdr3_aa: CASSYGREPTYNEQFF
v_call: TRBV3-1/TRBV3-2; j_call: TRBJ2-5; d_call: NA; clone_size: NA; cdr3_nt: TGTGCCAGCAGCCCCGGCCCGGACTATCAAGAGACCCAGTACTTC; cdr3_aa: CASSPGPDYQETQYF
v_call: TRBV5-1; j_call: TRBJ2-7; d_call: NA; clone_size: NA; cdr3_nt: TGCGCCAGCAGCGACACCTCCGGGGCGTCCTACGAGCAGTACTTC; cdr3_aa: CASSDTSGASYEQYF
v_call: TRBV18; j_call: TRBJ2-1; d_call: TRBD2; clone_size: NA; cdr3_nt: TGTGCCAGCTCGTTAGCGGGGGGAGAGCAGTTCTTC; cdr3_aa: CASSLAGGEQFF
v_call: TRBV3-1/TRBV3-2; j_call: TRBJ1-5; d_call: NA; clone_size: once; cdr3_nt: TGTGCCAGCAGCCCAACTAATATAGATCAGCCCCAGCATTTT; cdr3_aa: CASSPTNIDQPQHF
v_call: TRBV27; j_call: TRBJ1-1; d_call: TRBD1; clone_size: NA; cdr3_nt: TGTGCCAGCAGTTTAATCGACAGGGTGAACACTGAAGCTTTCTTT; cdr3_aa: CASSLIDRVNTEAFF
v_call: TRBV7-2; j_call: TRBJ1-2; d_call: NA; clone_size: NA; cdr3_nt: TGTGCCAGCAGCCCCGATCAGGCCTATGGCTACACCTTC; cdr3_aa: CASSPDQAYGYTF
v_call: TRBV18; j_call: TRBJ1-2; d_call: NA; clone_size: NA; cdr3_nt: TGTGCCAGCTCACCACCGGGGAGAGAGGTCTATGGCTACACCTTC; cdr3_aa: CASSPPGREVYGYTF
v_call: TRBV7-8; j_call: TRBJ2-5; d_call: NA; clone_size: NA; cdr3_nt: TGTGCCAGCAGCTTAGTAGGGCGAGAGACCCAGTACTTC; cdr3_aa: CASSLVGRETQYF
v_call: TRBV19; j_call: TRBJ2-7; d_call: NA; clone_size: NA; cdr3_nt: TGTGCCAGTAGTCAGGACCCCGGAAGATACGAGCAGTACTTC; cdr3_aa: CASSQDPGRYEQYF
v_call: TRBV7-9; j_call: TRBJ1-4; d_call: TRBD1; clone_size: NA; cdr3_nt: TGTGCCAGCAGATCGGGGACAGATGAAAAACTGTTTTTT; cdr3_aa: CASRSGTDEKLFF
v_call: TRBV18; j_call: TRBJ2-2; d_call: TRBD2; clone_size: NA; cdr3_nt: TGTGCCAGCTCACCTACGGGAGGGGACACCGGGGAGCTGTTTTTT; cdr3_aa: CASSPTGGDTGELFF
v_call: TRBV24-1; j_call: TRBJ2-5; d_call: NA; clone_size: NA; cdr3_nt: TGTGCCACCAGTGCAATGCGGGGCCAAGAGACCCAGTACTTC; cdr3_aa: CATSAMRGQETQYF
v_call: TRBV24-1; j_call: TRBJ2-5; d_call: NA; clone_size: NA; cdr3_nt: TGTGCCACCAGTGATTTTCCGGGACAAGAGACCCAGTACTTC; cdr3_aa: CATSDFPGQETQYF
v_call: TRBV6-2/TRBV6-3; j_call: TRBJ2-6; d_call: NA; clone_size: NA; cdr3_nt: TGTGCCAGCAGTCCGTTCATGGGGGCCAACGTCCTGACTTTC; cdr3_aa: CASSPFMGANVLTF
v_call: TRBV7-3; j_call: TRBJ2-3; d_call: NA; clone_size: NA; cdr3_nt: TGTGCCAGCAGCTTAAATGGGGGCGGGGCAAGCACAGATACGCAGTATTTT; cdr3_aa: CASSLNGGGASTDTQYF
v_call: TRBV29-1; j_call: TRBJ1-1; d_call: NA; clone_size: NA; cdr3_nt: TGCAGCGTCAGGGGAGGTAACACTGAAGCTTTCTTT; cdr3_aa: CSVRGGNTEAFF
v_call: TRBV12-3/TRBV12-4; j_call: TRBJ2-7; d_call: TRBD2; clone_size: NA; cdr3_nt: TGTGCCAGTACTAGCGGGCCCTACGAGCAGTACTTC; cdr3_aa: CASTSGPYEQYF
v_call: TRBV6-5; j_call: TRBJ2-3; d_call: TRBD1; clone_size: NA; cdr3_nt: TGTGCCAGCAGTAGCGGGACAGGGCTCCCAGATACGCAGTATTTT; cdr3_aa: CASSSGTGLPDTQYF
v_call: TRBV6-5; j_call: TRBJ2-7; d_call: NA; clone_size: NA; cdr3_nt: TGTGCCAGCAGTTACCAACTGCGGTCAGGGTACGAGCAGTACTTC; cdr3_aa: CASSYQLRSGYEQYF
v_call: TRBV7-2; j_call: TRBJ1-6; d_call: NA; clone_size: NA; cdr3_nt: TGTGCCAGCAGCTTCCGGGGGGGCGATTCACCCCTCCACTTT; cdr3_aa: CASSFRGGDSPLHF
v_call: TRBV7-2; j_call: TRBJ1-4; d_call: NA; clone_size: NA; cdr3_nt: TGTGCCAGCAGCGGACGCTCATATAATGAAAAACTGTTTTTT; cdr3_aa: CASSGRSYNEKLFF
v_call: TRBV7-2; j_call: TRBJ2-7; d_call: NA; clone_size: few; cdr3_nt: TGTGCCAGCAGCTTAGATCGGCTAGCCGGCTACGAGCAGTACTTC; cdr3_aa: CASSLDRLAGYEQYF
v_call: TRBV7-9; j_call: TRBJ2-5; d_call: TRBD1; clone_size: NA; cdr3_nt: TGTGCCAGCAGCATATGGGACAGGGGAGAGGAGACCCAGTACTTC; cdr3_aa: CASSIWDRGEETQYF
v_call: TRBV3-1/TRBV3-2; j_call: TRBJ1-1; d_call: NA; clone_size: NA; cdr3_nt: TGTGCCAGCAGCCCACGGGGGACTGAAGCTTTCTTT; cdr3_aa: CASSPRGTEAFF
v_call: TRBV5-6; j_call: TRBJ1-5; d_call: TRBD1; clone_size: NA; cdr3_nt: TGTGCCAGCAGCTTGGGACAGGGGGCCGTTCAGCCCCAGCATTTT; cdr3_aa: CASSLGQGAVQPQHF
v_call: TRBV19; j_call: TRBJ2-2; d_call: NA; clone_size: NA; cdr3_nt: TGTGCCAGTAGTGCAATCCCTTCCGGGGAGCTGTTTTTT; cdr3_aa: CASSAIPSGELFF
v_call: TRBV9; j_call: TRBJ1-2; d_call: TRBD1; clone_size: once; cdr3_nt: TGTGCCAGCAGCCCGAGGCCCCTAACAGGGGGGGTACGTGGCTACACCTTC; cdr3_aa: CASSPRPLTGGVRGYTF
v_call: TRBV19; j_call: TRBJ1-1; d_call: NA; clone_size: once; cdr3_nt: TGTGCCAGTAGTATAGATATCACGGTCACTGAAGCTTTCTTT; cdr3_aa: CASSIDITVTEAFF
v_call: TRBV7-9; j_call: TRBJ2-1; d_call: NA; clone_size: once; cdr3_nt: TGTGCCAGCACCCTCCCTCGAGGTACTAACAATGAGCAGTTCTTC; cdr3_aa: CASTLPRGTNNEQFF
v_call: TRBV7-2; j_call: TRBJ2-7; d_call: NA; clone_size: NA; cdr3_nt: TGTGCCAGCAGACGCACAAACCAGGGGACCTACGAGCAGTACTTC; cdr3_aa: CASRRTNQGTYEQYF
v_call: TRBV6-5; j_call: TRBJ2-5; d_call: TRBD1; clone_size: NA; cdr3_nt: TGTGCCAGCAGTTACGCCCGGACAGGGAGAGAGACCCAGTACTTC; cdr3_aa: CASSYARTGRETQYF
v_call: TRBV24-1; j_call: TRBJ1-2; d_call: TRBD1; clone_size: NA; cdr3_nt: TGTGCCACCAGTGACCGGGACAGCCGGGCTGGCTACACCTTC; cdr3_aa: CATSDRDSRAGYTF
v_call: TRBV2; j_call: TRBJ1-5; d_call: NA; clone_size: NA; cdr3_nt: TGTGCCAGCAGTGAAGCAGGGTTAAAGAATCAGCCCCAGCATTTT; cdr3_aa: CASSEAGLKNQPQHF
v_call: TRBV7-2; j_call: TRBJ2-3; d_call: NA; clone_size: NA; cdr3_nt: TGTGCCAGCAGCTCCCGGGACCTCTCGACAGATACGCAGTATTTT; cdr3_aa: CASSSRDLSTDTQYF
v_call: TRBV19; j_call: TRBJ1-5; d_call: NA; clone_size: NA; cdr3_nt: TGTGCCAGTAACGACCGAGGCAATCAGCCCCAGCATTTT; cdr3_aa: CASNDRGNQPQHF
v_call: TRBV7-8; j_call: TRBJ1-6; d_call: NA; clone_size: NA; cdr3_nt: TGTGCCAGCTGCTTAGCGCAGGTAAGCGCTAATTCACCCCTCCACTTT; cdr3_aa: CASCLAQVSANSPLHF
v_call: TRBV10-3; j_call: TRBJ1-1; d_call: NA; clone_size: NA; cdr3_nt: TGTGCCATCAGGGACACTTTACAGAACACTGAAGCTTTCTTT; cdr3_aa: CAIRDTLQNTEAFF
v_call: TRBV19; j_call: TRBJ2-7; d_call: TRBD1; clone_size: NA; cdr3_nt: TGTGCCAGTAGTATACCCGGACAGGGGGGCTCCTACGAGCAGTACTTC; cdr3_aa: CASSIPGQGGSYEQYF
v_call: TRBV27; j_call: TRBJ1-1; d_call: NA; clone_size: NA; cdr3_nt: TGTGCCAGCAGTTTAAAGTTGGCGAGTTACATGAACACTGAAGCTTTCTTT; cdr3_aa: CASSLKLASYMNTEAFF
v_call: TRBV6-5; j_call: TRBJ1-3; d_call: NA; clone_size: NA; cdr3_nt: TGTGCCAGCAGTTCGGCGTCCGGGAACGGAAACACCATATATTTT; cdr3_aa: CASSSASGNGNTIYF
v_call: TRBV9; j_call: TRBJ1-3; d_call: NA; clone_size: NA; cdr3_nt: TGTGCCAGCAGCGTAGGGGGAACCGGAAACACCATATATTTT; cdr3_aa: CASSVGGTGNTIYF
v_call: TRBV6-1; j_call: TRBJ2-6; d_call: NA; clone_size: NA; cdr3_nt: TGTGCCAGCAGTGAGGGTTCTGGGGCCAACGTCCTGACTTTC; cdr3_aa: CASSEGSGANVLTF
v_call: TRBV12-3/TRBV12-4; j_call: TRBJ1-2; d_call: NA; clone_size: NA; cdr3_nt: TGTGCCAGCAGTCTACAGGTTAACTATGGCTACACCTTC; cdr3_aa: CASSLQVNYGYTF
v_call: TRBV7-9; j_call: TRBJ1-5; d_call: TRBD1; clone_size: NA; cdr3_nt: TGTGCCAGCAGCTCGGGACAGTACTCGGGTCAGCCCCAGCATTTT; cdr3_aa: CASSSGQYSGQPQHF
v_call: TRBV19; j_call: TRBJ1-2; d_call: NA; clone_size: NA; cdr3_nt: TGTGCCAGTTCGAATTTATTAAGAGCTAACTATGGCTACACCTTC; cdr3_aa: CASSNLLRANYGYTF
v_call: TRBV12-3/TRBV12-4; j_call: TRBJ2-1; d_call: NA; clone_size: NA; cdr3_nt: TGTGCCAGCAGGCAACTAGGCGGCGAGCAGTTCTTC; cdr3_aa: CASRQLGGEQFF
v_call: TRBV7-2; j_call: TRBJ2-4; d_call: TRBD2; clone_size: NA; cdr3_nt: TGTGCCAGCAGCCTAGGGACTAGTGACAAAAACATTCAGTACTTC; cdr3_aa: CASSLGTSDKNIQYF
v_call: TRBV5-1; j_call: TRBJ1-4; d_call: TRBD1; clone_size: NA; cdr3_nt: TGCGCCAGCAGCTTGGACAGGGGAACTAATGAAAAACTGTTTTTT; cdr3_aa: CASSLDRGTNEKLFF
v_call: TRBV11-2; j_call: TRBJ1-1; d_call: NA; clone_size: NA; cdr3_nt: TGTGCCAGCAGCTTGGATAACACTGAAGCTTTCTTT; cdr3_aa: CASSLDNTEAFF
v_call: TRBV28; j_call: TRBJ1-4; d_call: NA; clone_size: NA; cdr3_nt: TGTGCCAGCAGTTCCCGGCAGGGGAAGGACGATGGCGAAAAACTGTTTTTT; cdr3_aa: CASSSRQGKDDGEKLFF
v_call: TRBV6-2/TRBV6-3; j_call: TRBJ1-2; d_call: NA; clone_size: NA; cdr3_nt: TGTGCCAGCAGTTATTTGGCAGACTATAACTATGGCTACACCTTC; cdr3_aa: CASSYLADYNYGYTF